Listed here is a single T cell receptor beta chain. Its antigen is unknown. The protocol was immunoSEQ multiplex PCR, while the TCRdb copy is restricted to in-frame clones and leaves out a portion. Seen here are fewer than 85,000 clones, roughly 90% observed once, and the top ten hold over 0.75%. Samples were taken at baseline and on day 1 of cycles 4 and 7. Germline lookup yields CDR1 SGHRS and CDR2 YFSETQ. The CDR3 has 13 amino acids. With 3 bases removed from V and 6 bases from J, the gap between germline ends came to 13 bases. The data originate from a study of OX40 agonist ivuxolimab in advanced cancers. Study details: From about 23 to 85 years was the age range, with a mean of around 56 years, and approximately 80% were male. Whole-study findings and limits: There were also nonresponders showing low normalized T-cell clonal expansion.

This sequence joins TRBV5-1 and TRBJ2-7; possibly TRBD2 for D (5 bases). The material was CD4+ or CD8+ T cells sorted from blood, obtained in a trial of the OX40 agonist ivuxolimab. The sequence derives from an adult with an advanced solid tumor such as melanoma, head and neck, liver or kidney cancer. CDR3 loop: CASSSSWAGEQYF. CDR3 coding DNA: TGCGCCAGCAGCTCCTCCTGGGCGGGCGAGCAGTACTTC.